The clone carrying this T cell receptor beta chain was observed many times. No antigen is known for it. This CDR3 is built from 14 residues. Germline CDR1 and CDR2: SGHVS and FQNEAQ. V shed 0 bases and J shed 2 bases, with 6 bases lying between them. This sample stems from a study of T cell repertoires in cytomegalovirus infection. MiXCR was run by TCRdb on the reads, yielding one entry per CDR3 protein. The sample yields 450,000 to 650,000 distinct CDR3 sequences, 26% seen once. Study findings and constraints: There were HLA-C-restricted CMV-specific TCR beta clonotypes dominating the ex vivo response.

The chain carries TRBV7-8 and TRBJ2-3; D is unresolved. The sequenced sample was PBMCs. The TCR originated in a human donor in good health (CMV status not recorded). Some clones in this sample may be carry-over from other donors' samples. CDR3 protein: CASSLAQNTDTQYF. The CDR3 DNA sequence: TGTGCCAGCAGCTTAGCCCAGAACACAGATACGCAGTATTTT.